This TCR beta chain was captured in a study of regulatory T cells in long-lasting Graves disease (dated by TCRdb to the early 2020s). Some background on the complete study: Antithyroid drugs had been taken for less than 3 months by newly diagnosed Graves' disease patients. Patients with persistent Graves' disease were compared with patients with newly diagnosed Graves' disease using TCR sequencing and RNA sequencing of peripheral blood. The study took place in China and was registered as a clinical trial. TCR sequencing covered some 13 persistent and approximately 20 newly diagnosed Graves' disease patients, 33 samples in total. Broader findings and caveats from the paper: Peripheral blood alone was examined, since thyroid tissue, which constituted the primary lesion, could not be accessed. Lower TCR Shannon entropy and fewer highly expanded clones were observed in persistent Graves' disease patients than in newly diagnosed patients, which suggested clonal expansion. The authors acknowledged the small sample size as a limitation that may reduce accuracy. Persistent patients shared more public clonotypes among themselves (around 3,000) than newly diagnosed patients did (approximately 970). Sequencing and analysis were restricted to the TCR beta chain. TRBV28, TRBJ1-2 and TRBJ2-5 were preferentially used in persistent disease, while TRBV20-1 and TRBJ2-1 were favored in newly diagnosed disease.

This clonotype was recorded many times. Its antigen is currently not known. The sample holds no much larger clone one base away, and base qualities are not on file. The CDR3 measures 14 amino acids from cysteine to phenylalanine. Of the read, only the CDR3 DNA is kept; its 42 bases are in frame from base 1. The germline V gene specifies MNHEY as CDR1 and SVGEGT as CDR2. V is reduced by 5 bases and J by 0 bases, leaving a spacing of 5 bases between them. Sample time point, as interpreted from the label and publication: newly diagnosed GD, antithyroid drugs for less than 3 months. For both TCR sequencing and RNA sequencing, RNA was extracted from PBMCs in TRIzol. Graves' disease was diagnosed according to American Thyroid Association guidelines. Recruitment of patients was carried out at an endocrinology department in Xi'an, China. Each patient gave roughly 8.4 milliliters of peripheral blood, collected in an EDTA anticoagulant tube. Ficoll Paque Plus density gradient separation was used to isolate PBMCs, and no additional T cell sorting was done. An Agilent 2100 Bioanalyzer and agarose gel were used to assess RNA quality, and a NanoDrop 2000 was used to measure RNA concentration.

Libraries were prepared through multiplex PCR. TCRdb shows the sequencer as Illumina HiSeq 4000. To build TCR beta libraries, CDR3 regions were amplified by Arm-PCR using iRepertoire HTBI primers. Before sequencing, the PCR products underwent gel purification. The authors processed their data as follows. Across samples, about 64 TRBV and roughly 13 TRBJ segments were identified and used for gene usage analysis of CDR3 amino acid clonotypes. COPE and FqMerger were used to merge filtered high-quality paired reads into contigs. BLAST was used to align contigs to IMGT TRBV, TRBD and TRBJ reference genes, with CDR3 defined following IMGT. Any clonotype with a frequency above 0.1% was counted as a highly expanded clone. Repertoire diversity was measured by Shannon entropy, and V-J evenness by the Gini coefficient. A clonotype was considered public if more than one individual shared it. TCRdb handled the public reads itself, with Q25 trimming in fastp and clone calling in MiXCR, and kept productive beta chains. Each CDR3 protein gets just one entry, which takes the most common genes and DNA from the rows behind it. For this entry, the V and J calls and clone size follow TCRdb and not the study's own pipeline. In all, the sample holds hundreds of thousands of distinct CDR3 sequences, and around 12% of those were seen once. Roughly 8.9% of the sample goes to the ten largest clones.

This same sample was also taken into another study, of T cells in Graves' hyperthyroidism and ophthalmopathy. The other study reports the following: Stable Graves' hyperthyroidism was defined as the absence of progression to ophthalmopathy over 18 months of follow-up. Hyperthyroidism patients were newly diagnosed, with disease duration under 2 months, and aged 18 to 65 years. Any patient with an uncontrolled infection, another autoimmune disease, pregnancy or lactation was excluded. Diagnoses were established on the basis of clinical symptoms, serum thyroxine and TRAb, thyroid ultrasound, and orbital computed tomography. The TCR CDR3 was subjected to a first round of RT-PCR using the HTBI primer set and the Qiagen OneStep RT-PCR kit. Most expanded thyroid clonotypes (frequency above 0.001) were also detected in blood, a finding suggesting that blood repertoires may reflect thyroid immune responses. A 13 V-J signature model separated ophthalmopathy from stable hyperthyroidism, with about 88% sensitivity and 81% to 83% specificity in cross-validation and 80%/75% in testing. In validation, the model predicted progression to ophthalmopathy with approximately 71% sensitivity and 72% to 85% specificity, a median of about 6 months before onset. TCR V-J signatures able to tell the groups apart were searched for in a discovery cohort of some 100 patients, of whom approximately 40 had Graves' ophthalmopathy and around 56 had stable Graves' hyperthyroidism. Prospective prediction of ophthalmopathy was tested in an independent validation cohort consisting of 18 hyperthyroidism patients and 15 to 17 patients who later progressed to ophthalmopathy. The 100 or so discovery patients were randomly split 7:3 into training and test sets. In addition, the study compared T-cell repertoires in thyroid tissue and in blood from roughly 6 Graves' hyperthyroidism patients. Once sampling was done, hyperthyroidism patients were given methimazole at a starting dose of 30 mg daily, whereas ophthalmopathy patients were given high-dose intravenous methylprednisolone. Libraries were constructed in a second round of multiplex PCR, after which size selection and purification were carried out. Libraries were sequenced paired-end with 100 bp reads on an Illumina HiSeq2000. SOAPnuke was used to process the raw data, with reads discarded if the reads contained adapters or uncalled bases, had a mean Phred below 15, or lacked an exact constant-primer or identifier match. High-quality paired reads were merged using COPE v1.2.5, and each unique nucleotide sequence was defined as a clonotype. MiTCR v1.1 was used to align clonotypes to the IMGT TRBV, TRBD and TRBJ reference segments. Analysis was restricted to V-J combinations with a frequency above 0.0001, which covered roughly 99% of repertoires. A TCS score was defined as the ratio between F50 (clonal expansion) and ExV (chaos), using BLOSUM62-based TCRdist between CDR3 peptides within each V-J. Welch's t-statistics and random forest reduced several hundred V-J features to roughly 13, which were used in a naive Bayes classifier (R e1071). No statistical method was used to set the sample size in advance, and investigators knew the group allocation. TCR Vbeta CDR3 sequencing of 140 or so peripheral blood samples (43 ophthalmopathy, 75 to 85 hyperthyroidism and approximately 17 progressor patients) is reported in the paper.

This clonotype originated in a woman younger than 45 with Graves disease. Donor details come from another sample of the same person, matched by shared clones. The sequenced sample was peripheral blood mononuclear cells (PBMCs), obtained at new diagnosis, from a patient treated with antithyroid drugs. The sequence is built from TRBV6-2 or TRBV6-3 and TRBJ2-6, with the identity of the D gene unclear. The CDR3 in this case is CASSTTSGANVLTF. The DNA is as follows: TGTGCCAGCAGTACCACCTCTGGGGCCAACGTCCTGACTTTC.